Listed here are 30 T cell receptor beta chains from one sample, sequenced in a study of human T cells and chemical hapten exposure. TCRdb re-analysed the RACE reads in MiXCR, keeping a single row per CDR3 protein. The sample holds tens of thousands of distinct CDR3 sequences; roughly a tenth are singletons and the top ten take 2% to 2.5%. Time point in this sample: patch test 1, 2 weeks after DPC sensitization. Regarding treatment: therapeutic diphenylcyclopropenone sensitization with weekly scalp DPC. Specimen: whole blood, collected in connection with sensitization to the hapten diphenylcyclopropenone (DPC). These receptors originate from a man aged 35 to 55 with alopecia areata. Some clones in this sample may be carry-over from other donors' samples.

This rearrangement joins TRBV3-1 to TRBJ2-4; no clear D gene. CDR3 length equals 11 residues. Trimming shortened V by 8 bases and J by 5 bases, and 7 bases separated the two germline ends. Germline CDR1 is LGHDT and CDR2 is YNNKEL (reference sequence). Here the CDR3 DNA reads TGTGCCAGCTCGACCCAAAACATTCAGTACTTC. Translated: CASSTQNIQYF.

This clonotype was detected ten times or more. The J gene is TRBJ1-2, the V gene TRBV9; no clear D. Germline lookup yields CDR1 SGDLS and CDR2 YYNGEE. The V and J ends lost 5 bases and 5 bases respectively, with 19 bases between them. The CDR3 sequence is 15 residues long. The CDR3 region is CASSDERLTSYGYTF. The CDR3 coding sequence is TGTGCCAGCAGTGATGAACGACTGACTTCGTATGGCTACACCTTC.

The rearrangement links TRBV7-8 to TRBJ2-7; TRBD2 agrees at 7 bases. V lost 3 bases and J lost 9; bases outside the gene matches: 11. CDR1 SGHVS and CDR2 FQNEAQ come from the germline V gene. The CDR3 runs to 14 residues. The CDR3 DNA is TGTGCCAGCAGCTTTGCACGGGAGGAGGAGGGGCAGTACGTC. The encoded protein is CASSFAREEEGQYV.

This clonotype appeared many times. V usage is TRBV24-1 and J usage is TRBJ2-3; 7 positions match TRBD1. This CDR3 spans 17 amino acids. Germline V gives CDR1 KGHDR, CDR2 SFDVKD. Trimming at V came to 4 bases and at J to 0 bases, leaving 9 bases not matched to a gene. CDR3 bases: TGTGCCACCAGTGACCGGAGACAGGGTCTTAGCACAGATACGCAGTATTTT. Protein sequence: CATSDRRQGLSTDTQYF.

This clonotype was seen only a few times. V and J are TRBV5-1 and TRBJ2-5, with 9 nucleotides matching TRBD1. This CDR3 region has 15 residues. Trimming at V came to 3 bases and at J to 1 base, leaving 4 bases not matched to a gene. CDR1 and CDR2 (germline): SGHRS, YFSETQ. The CDR3 coding sequence is TGCGCCAGCAGCTGGGACAGGGCCATCCAAGAGACCCAGTACTTC. Its translation: CASSWDRAIQETQYF.

The V gene is TRBV9, the J gene TRBJ2-3, with 10 positions matching TRBD2. After removal of 0 bases from V and 5 bases from J, the junction contained 3 bases not matched to a gene. This CDR3 contains 15 residues. Germline CDR1 reads SGDLS; CDR2 reads YYNGEE. CDR3: CASSVVAGGGDTQYF. CDR3 DNA sequence: TGTGCCAGCAGCGTAGTAGCGGGAGGAGGAGATACGCAGTATTTT.

The V and J genes are TRBV9 and TRBJ1-6; 8 bases fit TRBD1. The V gene end was trimmed by 1 base and the J gene end by 7 bases; junction bases not matched to a gene: 7. CDR1 is SGDLS and CDR2 is YYNGEE in the germline V gene. The CDR3 sequence is 16 residues long. The CDR3: CASSVHRQGWNSPLHF. In DNA form, the CDR3 reads TGTGCCAGCAGCGTACACAGACAGGGGTGGAATTCACCCCTCCACTTT.

This clonotype has more than one count but fewer than ten. The V call is TRBV6-6, the J call TRBJ2-7; 8 bases are a match to TRBD2. CDR3 length: 13 amino acids. Germline CDR1 reads MNHNY; CDR2 reads SVGAGI (reference sequence). Losses at the gene ends were 6 bases for V and 3 bases for J; bases not matched to a gene: 4. The CDR3 nucleotides are TGTGCCAGCAGAACCAGCGGGGGCTACGAGCAGTACTTC. Translating it yields CASRTSGGYEQYF.

This clonotype is a singleton in its sample. This chain uses TRBV19 with TRBJ2-7; 8 nucleotides match TRBD2. CDR3 length: 14 amino acids. V shed 4 bases and J 6 bases; nucleotides not matched to a gene: 8. Germline lookup yields CDR1 LNHDA and CDR2 SQIVND (reference sequence). CDR3 loop: CASSSSGASGEQYF. The CDR3 bases are TGTGCCAGTAGTAGTAGCGGGGCCTCCGGCGAGCAGTACTTC.

This clonotype has more than one count but fewer than ten. This chain connects TRBV5-4 to TRBJ1-2; D gene unclear. CDR3 length equals 15 residues. Germline V gene lookup returns CDR1 SGHNT and CDR2 YYREEE (reference sequence). Between the trimmed V and J ends, which lost 3 bases and 4 bases, there was a span of 16 bases. This CDR3 reads CASSSSSFGSYGYTF. CDR3 DNA sequence: TGTGCCAGCAGCTCCTCTTCGTTCGGATCCTATGGCTACACCTTC.

The chain employs TRBV16 and TRBJ2-7; possible D gene TRBD1, 6 bases. CDR1 KGHSY and CDR2 FQNENV come from the germline V gene. The CDR3 spans 14 residues. The V and J ends lost 2 bases and 2 bases respectively, with 10 bases between them. CDR3 region: CASSQGRGAYEQYV. In nucleotides, the CDR3 is TGTGCCAGCAGCCAAGGCAGGGGTGCCTACGAGCAGTACGTC.

This clonotype was picked up many times. The V and J genes are TRBV29-1 and TRBJ2-7; 8 bases fit TRBD1. With V trimmed by 7 bases and J by 3 bases, 5 bases remained unmatched. The length of the CDR3 is 12 residues. Germline CDR1 reads SQVTM; CDR2 reads ANQGSEA. The chain's CDR3 is CSALGQGYEQYV. CDR3 bases: TGCAGCGCCCTCGGACAGGGCTACGAGCAGTACGTC.

V usage is TRBV6-6 and J usage is TRBJ2-7; no clear D. V was pared by 8 bases and J by 3 bases, with 14 bases between. This CDR3 region has 13 residues. Germline CDR1 reads MNHNY; CDR2 reads SVGAGI (reference sequence). CDR3 sequence (DNA): TGTGCCAGCTTGTACAGCGTTGGCTACGAGCAGTACGTC. It is translated as CASLYSVGYEQYV.

This clonotype occurred many times. The genes are TRBV7-2 and TRBJ1-1; D is uncertain. This CDR3 has 15 amino acids. V dropped 1 base and J dropped 1 base, with 10 bases sitting between them. Germline lookup yields CDR1 SGHTA and CDR2 FQGNSA. This chain's CDR3 is CASSLVASRNTEAFF. The CDR3 coding sequence is TGTGCCAGCAGCTTAGTTGCCAGCCGGAACACTGAAGCTTTCTTT.

Only a few counts were recorded for this clonotype. The chain is built from TRBV24-1 and TRBJ1-2; TRBD1 is a possible D gene (5 bases). Germline V gene lookup returns CDR1 KGHDR and CDR2 SFDVKD. The CDR3 is 21 residues long. V shed 0 bases and J shed 0 bases, with 25 bases lying between them. Written as DNA, the CDR3 is TGTGCCACCAGTGATTTGCCACCCAACTATCAACAGGATCTCTCTAACTATGGCTACACCTTC. Protein sequence: CATSDLPPNYQQDLSNYGYTF.

J is TRBJ2-1 and V is TRBV5-1, with D uncertain. V lost 3 bases, J lost 0 bases, and 10 bases lay in between. Germline CDR1 SGHRS, CDR2 YFSETQ. This CDR3 contains 15 residues. DNA of the CDR3: TGCGCCAGCAGCTGGGTGAAAAGCTCCTACAATGAGCAGTTCTTC. Its translation: CASSWVKSSYNEQFF.

The chain has TRBV6-2 or TRBV6-3 and TRBJ2-7; TRBD1 or TRBD2 may be the D gene (5 bases each). Germline V gene data show CDR1 as MNHEY and CDR2 as SVGEGT. The CDR3 contains 15 residues. V was shortened by 6 bases and J by 2 bases, with 17 bases between the two germline ends. CDR3 nucleotide sequence: TGTGCCAGCAGAGCCGGGACCGACTTTGCCTACGAGCAGTACTTC. It codes for CASRAGTDFAYEQYF.

This clonotype was detected a few times. The rearrangement uses TRBV7-2 and TRBJ1-3; TRBD1 matches 9 bases. The germline CDR1 and CDR2 sequences are SGHTA and FQGNSA. CDR3 size: 16 residues. V shed 5 bases, J shed 0 bases, and the junction held 5 bases outside the gene matches. The CDR3 DNA follows: TGTGCCAGCAGCCGGGACAGGGTCTCCTCTGGAAACACCATATATTTT. It codes for CASSRDRVSSGNTIYF.

The chain links TRBV6-2 or TRBV6-3 to TRBJ2-7, with a possible D match to TRBD1 (5 bases). CDR3 length: 12 amino acids. CDR1 and CDR2 (germline): MNHEY, SVGEGT. The ends were cut back, 6 bases at V and 9 bases at J, with 15 bases in the middle. CDR3 sequence (DNA): TGTGCCAGCAGCCCCGACAGCCTGGGGCAGTACGTC. Translating it yields CASSPDSLGQYV.

In its sample, this clonotype was seen many times. The chain uses TRBV5-8 and TRBJ2-1; D unresolved. From germline, CDR1 is SGHTS and CDR2 YDEGEE. The CDR3 is 12 residues long. V was shortened by 5 bases and J by 1 base, with 4 bases between the two germline ends. In nucleotides, the CDR3 is TGTGCCAGCAGACTGTCCTACAATGAGCAGTTCTTC. Encoded protein: CASRLSYNEQFF.

The gene calls are TRBV20-1 and TRBJ2-1; D is unresolved. The length of the CDR3 is 13 residues. V lost 8 bases to trimming and J lost 4 bases, with 15 bases between them. Germline V lookup: CDR1 DFQATT, CDR2 SNEGSKA (reference sequence). CDR3 loop: CSFTDEKYNEQFF. CDR3 in DNA: TGCAGTTTTACGGACGAAAAATACAATGAGCAGTTCTTC.

This clonotype has at least ten counts. This rearrangement joins TRBV20-1 to TRBJ2-7; D gene unclear. CDR1 and CDR2 from the germline V gene are DFQATT and SNEGSKA (reference sequence). The CDR3 loop spans 10 amino acids. The V and J ends lost 6 bases and 6 bases respectively, with 9 bases between them. Here the CDR3 DNA reads TGCAGTGCGGATGATACCGAGCAGTACTTC. Its protein product is CSADDTEQYF.

This sequence joins TRBV28 and TRBJ2-1, with no clear D. V gave up 3 bases and J gave up 6 bases, with 12 bases separating them. The CDR3 runs 14 residues. From germline, CDR1 is MDHEN and CDR2 SYDVKM. The CDR3 protein is CASSLVGSFNEQFF. Here the CDR3 DNA reads TGTGCCAGCAGTTTGGTTGGCAGTTTCAATGAGCAGTTCTTC. Drawing the rest from reference TRBV28 and TRBJ2-1, the complete variable domain is DVKVTQSSRYLVKRTGEKVFLECVQDMDHENMFWYRQDPGLGLRLIYFSYDVKMKEKGDIPEGYSVSREKKERFSLILESASTNQTSMYLCASSLVGSFNEQFFGPGTRLTVL.

This clonotype has just a few counts. The rearrangement links TRBV7-2 to TRBJ1-1, with 9 bases matching TRBD1. V lost 1 base to trimming and J lost 1 base; unmatched junction nucleotides: 7. Germline assignment: CDR1 SGHTA and CDR2 FQGNSA. The CDR3 length is 17 residues. CDR3 sequence reads: CASSLGGQGRKNTEAFF. CDR3 nucleotides: TGTGCCAGCAGCTTAGGTGGACAGGGGCGTAAGAACACTGAAGCTTTCTTT. Together with reference TRBV7-2 and TRBJ1-1, the CDR3 gives the full variable domain: GAGVSQSPSNKVTEKGKDVELRCDPISGHTALYWYRQSLGQGLEFLIYFQGNSAPDKSGLPSDRFSAERTGGSVSTLTIQRTQQEDSAVYLCASSLGGQGRKNTEAFFGQGTRLTVV.

The sample holds many counts of this clonotype. The chain couples TRBV6-2 or TRBV6-3 to TRBJ2-7, with D perhaps matching TRBD1 or TRBD2 (6 bases each). From germline, CDR1 is MNHEY and CDR2 SVGEGT. The CDR3 runs to 14 residues. Deletions cut 2 bases from V and 2 bases from J, with 10 bases between. CDR3 region: CASSYKGGTYEQYV. CDR3 in DNA: TGTGCCAGCAGTTACAAAGGGGGGACCTACGAGCAGTACGTC.

The chain combines TRBV6-5 with TRBJ1-5, with unresolved D. CDR1 is MNHEY, CDR2 SVGAGI, per germline. Trimming stripped 5 bases from V and 7 bases from J, with 15 bases between. The CDR3 runs to 14 residues. The CDR3 here is CASSAGLLKQPQHF. Here the CDR3 DNA reads TGTGCCAGCAGTGCGGGCCTACTAAAACAGCCCCAGCATTTT.

The genes are TRBV6-2 or TRBV6-3 and TRBJ2-1; 8 bases are shared with TRBD2. The CDR3 covers 14 residues. The junction had 7 bases not matched to a gene; V was cut back by 6 bases and J by 6 bases. The germline CDR1 and CDR2 sequences are MNHEY and SVGEGT. CDR3 coding DNA: TGTGCCAGCAGACGCGGGGGGATCAGCAATGAGCAGTTCTTC. Its protein is CASRRGGISNEQFF.

This clonotype appeared a few times. The V and J genes are TRBV20-1 and TRBJ2-7, with 9 bases lining up with TRBD2. The trim removed 6 bases at V and 0 bases at J, leaving 9 bases unmatched. The CDR3 consists of 15 residues. Per the germline V gene, CDR1 is DFQATT and CDR2 is SNEGSKA (reference sequence). The CDR3: CSAPFLAGISYEQYV. The CDR3 DNA is TGCAGTGCGCCGTTCCTAGCGGGGATCTCCTACGAGCAGTACGTC.

The chain is built from TRBV6-6 and TRBJ2-1; TRBD1 matches at 9 bases. V trimming: 0 bases; J trimming: 6 bases; junction bases outside the gene matches: 6. Germline V gene lookup returns CDR1 MNHNY and CDR2 SVGAGI (reference sequence). The CDR3 sequence is 16 residues long. CDR3 amino acids: CASSYSGTGSINEQFF. The CDR3 nucleotides are TGTGCCAGCAGTTACTCCGGGACAGGGTCCATCAATGAGCAGTTCTTC.

This clonotype was picked up many times. This chain links TRBV3-1 with TRBJ2-1; 11 nucleotides line up with TRBD2. With V trimmed by 0 bases and J by 10 bases, 5 bases remained unmatched. CDR3 length: 15 amino acids. Per the germline V gene, CDR1 is LGHDT and CDR2 is YNNKEL (reference sequence). The CDR3 region is CASSQDTSGSGEQFF. The CDR3 DNA sequence: TGTGCCAGCAGCCAAGACACTAGCGGGAGTGGAGAGCAGTTCTTC.